This TCR beta chain was recorded in a study of T cell responses to AZD1222 COVID-19 vaccine. Study outcomes and limitations: The donors showed a predominance of white British ancestry and of females, with possible underestimation of clonal diversity.

As for this clone: Its antigen is not identified.

There are 15 residues in the CDR3. The germline V and J ends were trimmed by 4 bases and 1 base, with 11 bases remaining between them. Germline V lookup: CDR1 LGHDT, CDR2 YNNKEL (reference sequence). TCRdb keeps only in-frame clones here, not all; method: immunoSEQ multiplex PCR. The sample has about 97,000 clones; over 75% are singletons. The sample here was peripheral blood, taken on day 0 of AZD1222 vaccination. V and J are TRBV3-1 (or the pseudogene TRBV3-2) and TRBJ1-3; a weak D match, TRBD1 (5 bases). The sequence was obtained from an adult in good health. CDR3 amino acids: CASSRAQVSGNTIYF. The CDR3 DNA is TGTGCCAGCAGCCGCGCACAGGTATCTGGAAACACCATATATTTT.